These 22 T cell receptor beta chains were all obtained from the same sample, sequenced in a study of molecular identifiers for immune sequencing clone quantification (dated by TCRdb to the late 2010s). Libraries were prepared through PCR. These reads were obtained on an Illumina HiSeq 4000. TCRdb ran its own pipeline on the public reads, namely fastp trimming at Q25 and MiXCR clone calling, and kept in-frame beta chains. Every entry covers one CDR3 protein and lists the most common genes and DNA from its rows. Across this sample there are under 650,000 distinct CDR3 sequences, with just under 20% seen only once. Roughly 0.9% of the sample rests with the top ten. The sequencing sample was made of naive CD8+ T cells from blood, with Jurkat cell RNA spiked in. Reading the label with the study, this specimen's cell subset or site is: FACS-sorted CD8+CD4-CCR7+CD45RA+ naive T cells. These receptors all stem from a human donor in good health. Some libraries in this study had Jurkat cell RNA spiked in.

V usage is TRBV29-1 and J usage is TRBJ2-4; D uncertain. Germline CDR1 is SQVTM and CDR2 is ANQGSEA. The V gene lost 5 bases and the J gene lost 6 bases, with 11 bases spanning the gap. The CDR3 has 12 amino acids. In DNA, the CDR3 is TGCAGCGTTTTTTCGACCGGAAACATTCAGTACTTC. This gives the protein CSVFSTGNIQYF.

J is TRBJ2-7 and V is TRBV9; D possibly corresponds to TRBD2 (5 bases). Between the trimmed V and J ends, which lost 0 bases and 3 bases, there was a span of 13 bases. Germline V CDR1 and CDR2: SGDLS, YYNGEE. This CDR3 has 15 residues. CDR3 bases: TGTGCCAGCAGCGTAGGCGGAGGTATACACTACGAGCAGTACTTC. Translation: CASSVGGGIHYEQYF.

This clonotype was observed a handful of times. The chain couples TRBV11-2 to TRBJ2-1; 13 bases map to TRBD2. The CDR3 loop spans 15 amino acids. The J segment lost 7 bases and the V segment lost 4 bases, leaving 4 bases of the junction unmatched. The germline gives CDR1 SGHAT, CDR2 FQNNGV. CDR3 protein: CASSSPGLAGNEQFF. Here the CDR3 DNA reads TGTGCCAGCAGCTCCCCGGGACTAGCGGGAAATGAGCAGTTCTTC. Drawing the rest from reference TRBV11-2 and TRBJ2-1, the complete variable domain is EAGVAQSPRYKIIEKRQSVAFWCNPISGHATLYWYQQILGQGPKLLIQFQNNGVVDDSQLPKDRFSAERLKGVDSTLKIQPAKLEDSAVYLCASSSPGLAGNEQFFGPGTRLTVL.

This clonotype showed up many times. The chain recombines TRBV7-3 with TRBJ2-7; D may correspond to TRBD1 or TRBD2 (5 bases each). The CDR3 covers 15 residues. Trimming took off 5 bases at V and 7 bases at J, with 21 bases between the two ends. The germline CDR1 and CDR2 sequences are SGHTA and FQGTGA. The CDR3, as DNA: TGTGCCAGCAGCCAAACCCCCGGGGCGGATGGGGAGCAGTACTTC. Protein product: CASSQTPGADGEQYF.

This clonotype was seen many times. The chain recombines TRBV29-1 with TRBJ1-1; tentatively, D is TRBD1 (5 bases). V was pared by 5 bases and J by 3 bases, with 19 bases between. From germline, CDR1 is SQVTM and CDR2 ANQGSEA. The CDR3 totals 15 residues. The CDR3 here is CSVNEDGGVDTEAFF. CDR3 nucleotides: TGCAGCGTTAATGAAGATGGGGGAGTGGACACTGAAGCTTTCTTT. The variable domain in full, with the rest retrieved from reference TRBV29-1 and TRBJ1-1, is SAVISQKPSRDICQRGTSLTIQCQVDSQVTMMFWYRQQPGQSLTLIATANQGSEATYESGFVIDKFPISRPNLTFSTLTVSNMSPEDSSIYLCSVNEDGGVDTEAFFGQGTRLTVV.

Points on this clonotype: This sequence may be a read error, since a much larger clone differs from it by one base. The chain uses TRBV7-9 and TRBJ1-3; D gene unclear. The V gene's germline CDR1 is SEHNR and CDR2 FQNEAQ (reference sequence). This CDR3 is built from 14 residues. V was shortened by 10 bases and J by 0 bases, with 13 bases between the two germline ends. CDR3 DNA: TGTGCCACTCATTTGCCGGACTCTGGAAACACCATATATTTT. Residues: CATHLPDSGNTIYF. Combining the CDR3 with reference TRBV7-9 and TRBJ1-3 gives the whole variable domain DTGVSQNPRHKITKRGQNVTFRCDPISEHNRLYWYRQTLGQGPEFLTYFQNEAQLEKSRLLSDRFSAERPKGSFSTLEIQRTEQGDSAMYLCATHLPDSGNTIYFGEGSWLTVV.

The chain is built from TRBV7-2 and TRBJ2-3, with TRBD2 matching 7 bases. Per germline, CDR1 SGHTA and CDR2 FQGNSA. V lost 2 bases and J lost 5; bases outside the gene matches: 10. The length of the CDR3 is 16 residues. This chain's CDR3 is CASSLFGGGGGDTQYF. CDR3 DNA: TGTGCCAGCAGCTTATTTGGGGGGGGGGGGGGAGATACGCAGTATTTT.

Only a few counts were recorded for this clonotype. V usage is TRBV21-1 and J usage is TRBJ2-5; the table's TRBD2 call for D was not verified on the DNA. TRBV21-1 is noted as a pseudogene. CDR3 length equals 15 residues. The CDR3 sequence is CASSKEGRVLETQYF. DNA of the CDR3: TGTGCCAGCAGCAAAGAGGGCCGGGTTCTAGAGACCCAGTACTTC.

This clonotype was counted many times. The V gene is TRBV5-6, the J gene TRBJ1-1, with TRBD1 as a possible D gene (5 bases). The germline CDR1 and CDR2 sequences are SGHDT and YYEEEE. V shed 0 bases and J shed 1 base, with 10 bases lying between them. The CDR3 has 15 residues. The chain's CDR3 is CASSLVGTANTEAFF. The DNA of the CDR3 is TGTGCCAGCAGCTTGGTTGGGACGGCGAACACTGAAGCTTTCTTT.

This clonotype was seen more than once but under ten times. This may come from a read error, since a much larger clone is one base off. This chain joins TRBV5-1 and TRBJ1-1, with 7 bases fitting TRBD1. J lost 4 bases, V lost 7 bases, and 10 bases had no gene match. The CDR3 is 14 amino acids. CDR1 is SGHRS, CDR2 YFSETQ, per germline. As DNA, the CDR3 is TGCGCCAGCGGTCCGTCGACAGGGAGCACTGAAGCTTTCTTT. Translated, it gives CASGPSTGSTEAFF.

A remark on this clonotype: This may stem from a read error, because a much larger clone lies one nucleotide away. The chain links TRBV7-2 to TRBJ2-7; TRBD2 agrees at 10 bases. CDR1 SGHTA and CDR2 FQGNSA come from the germline V gene. This CDR3 region has 16 residues. The DNA for the CDR3 is TGTGCCAGCAGCCGGCAGTCTAGCGGGAGTTCTAACGAGCAGTGCTTC. It codes for CASSRQSSGSSNEQCF.

Concerning this clonotype itself: This clone may be a read error of a much larger clone one base away. The chain uses TRBV30 and TRBJ2-4; TRBD1 agrees at 10 bases. The CDR3 is 15 residues long. V was clipped by 2 bases and J by 5 bases; unmatched bases: 6. Germline V gene sequence: CDR1 GTSNPN, CDR2 SVGIG (reference sequence). For the CDR3, the DNA is TGTGCCTGGAGTCCCGGACAGGGGGTCGAAAACATTCAGTACTTC. Translated: CAWSPGQGVENIQYF.

This clonotype was recorded at least ten times. CDR3 protein: CASSFKVGDNPDETQYF. The CDR3 bases are TGTGCCAGCAGTTTCAAAGTCGGGGACAACCCCGATGAGACCCAGTACTTC. V usage is TRBV28 and J usage is TRBJ2-5; possibly TRBD1 for D (6 bases). Trimming took 3 bases from V and 5 from J, leaving 22 bases between them. The CDR3 is 17 amino acids. Germline V lookup: CDR1 MDHEN, CDR2 SYDVKM.

The chain employs TRBV11-2 and TRBJ1-4; 11 nucleotides line up with TRBD1. From germline, CDR1 is SGHAT and CDR2 FQNNGV. Unmatched junction bases numbered 8, after V lost 4 bases and J lost 7 bases. The CDR3 consists of 16 residues. Here the CDR3 DNA reads TGTGCCAGCAGCTCACCCGGACAGGGGGCAGGTGAAAAACTGTTTTTT. Translation: CASSSPGQGAGEKLFF.

CDR3 bases: TGTGCCAGCAGCTCCGCCGGGACCGCCACTGAAGCTTTCTTT. This codes for CASSSAGTATEAFF. V gene TRBV7-3 combines with J gene TRBJ1-1, with a weak D call TRBD1 (5 bases). Germline V CDR1 and CDR2: SGHTA, FQGTGA. Trimming stripped 4 bases from V and 4 bases from J, with 13 bases between. The length of the CDR3 is 14 residues. The full variable domain, its missing parts supplied by reference TRBV7-3 and TRBJ1-1, is GAGVSQTPSNKVTEKGKYVELRCDPISGHTALYWYRQSLGQGPEFLIYFQGTGAADDSGLPNDRFFAVRPEGSVSTLKIQRTERGDSAVYLCASSSAGTATEAFFGQGTRLTVV.

Regarding this clonotype: This sequence may be a read error, since a much larger clone differs from it by one base. This rearrangement joins TRBV27 to TRBJ2-7; 11 bases fit TRBD1. The V and J ends lost 2 bases and 9 bases, in that order; junction bases with no gene match: 6. Germline V lookup: CDR1 MNHEY, CDR2 SMNVEV (reference sequence). The CDR3 loop spans 14 amino acids. CDR3 DNA: TGTGCCAGCAGTTTAAGGACAGGGGGCAGGGGGCAGTACTTC. As protein: CASSLRTGGRGQYF.

Of note for this clonotype: A much larger clone lies one base from this, so it may be a read error. The chain has TRBV20-1 and TRBJ2-5; TRBD2 matches at 13 bases. Looked up from germline, CDR1 is DFQATT and CDR2 is SNEGSKA (reference sequence). The CDR3 sequence is 14 residues long. The DNA of the CDR3 is TGCGGTGCTGTACTAGCGGGAGGGCTGGAGACCCAGTACTTC. Residues: CGAVLAGGLETQYF.

At least ten counts were recorded for this clonotype. This rearrangement joins TRBV29-1 to TRBJ2-3; D gene uncertain. Germline V CDR1 and CDR2: SQVTM, ANQGSEA. V was clipped by 0 bases and J by 2 bases, with 12 bases between them. The CDR3 runs to 15 residues. The CDR3 region is CSVEEKGRNTDTQYF. CDR3 DNA sequence: TGCAGCGTTGAAGAGAAGGGCAGGAACACAGATACGCAGTATTTT.

This rearrangement joins TRBV9 to TRBJ2-7; 11 nucleotides line up with TRBD2. Per germline, CDR1 SGDLS and CDR2 YYNGEE. CDR3 length: 16 amino acids. With V trimmed by 4 bases and J by 6 bases, 12 bases remained unmatched. CDR3 DNA: TGTGCCAGCAGCCAATCTAGCGGGGGGACCCGGGTCGAGCAGTACTTC. Protein sequence: CASSQSSGGTRVEQYF.

This clonotype was recorded many times. The chain couples TRBV2 to TRBJ1-2, with D perhaps TRBD1 (5 bases). The V end was cut by 3 bases, the J end by 7 bases, with 15 bases between. This CDR3 spans 14 amino acids. In germline, CDR1 is SNHLY, CDR2 FYNNEI. CDR3: CASSEPGNSSGYTF. The CDR3, as DNA: TGTGCCAGCAGTGAGCCAGGGAATAGCTCTGGCTACACCTTC.

Comment on this clonotype: Sequence at one end of the junction differs from germline and may be a read error. This chain joins TRBV19 and TRBJ2-3; D may match TRBD1 or TRBD2 (5 bases each). The CDR3 spans 13 residues. Germline assignment: CDR1 LNHDA and CDR2 SQIVND (reference sequence). As DNA, the CDR3 is TGTGCCAGTAGTTGGACTGTGACAGTTACGCAGTATTTT. It is translated as CASSWTVTVTQYF.

In this sample, this clonotype turned up many times. CDR3 in DNA: TGTGCCAGCAGTTTGAGGGGCAGGGAAGGGGATCAGCCCCAGCATTTT. This gives the protein CASSLRGREGDQPQHF. J is TRBJ1-5 and V is TRBV5-5, with TRBD1 as a possible D gene (5 bases). This CDR3 contains 16 residues. Trimming pared 5 bases from V and 5 bases from J, leaving 20 bases between. Germline CDR1 SGHKS, CDR2 YYEKEE (reference sequence).